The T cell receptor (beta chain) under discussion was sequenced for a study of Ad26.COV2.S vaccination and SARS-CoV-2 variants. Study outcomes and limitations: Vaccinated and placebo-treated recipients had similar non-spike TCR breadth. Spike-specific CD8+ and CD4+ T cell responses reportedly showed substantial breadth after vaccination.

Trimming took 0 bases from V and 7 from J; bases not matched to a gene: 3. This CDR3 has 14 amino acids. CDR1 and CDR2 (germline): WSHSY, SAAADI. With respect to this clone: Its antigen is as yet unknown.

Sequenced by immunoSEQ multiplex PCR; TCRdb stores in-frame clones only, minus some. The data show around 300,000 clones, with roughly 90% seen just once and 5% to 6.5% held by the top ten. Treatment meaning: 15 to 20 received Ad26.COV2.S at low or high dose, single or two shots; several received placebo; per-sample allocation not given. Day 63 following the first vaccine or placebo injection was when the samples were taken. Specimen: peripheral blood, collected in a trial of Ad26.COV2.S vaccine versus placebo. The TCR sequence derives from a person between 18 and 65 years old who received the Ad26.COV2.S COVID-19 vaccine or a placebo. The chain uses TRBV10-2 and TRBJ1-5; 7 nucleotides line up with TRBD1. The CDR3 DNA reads TGCGCCAGCAGTGAGTCGACAGGGTACCAGCCCCAGCATTTT. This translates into CASSESTGYQPQHF.